These T cell receptor beta chains were read from a single sample in a study of OX40 agonist ivuxolimab in advanced cancers. Here immunoSEQ multiplex PCR was the method, and the copy in TCRdb shows in-frame clones only, minus some. The profile covers around 67,000 clones, with 88% appearing a single time and more than 0.85% taken by the ten largest. The sample was CD4+ or CD8+ T cells sorted from blood, taken in a trial of the OX40 agonist ivuxolimab. These receptors were obtained from an adult with an advanced solid tumor such as melanoma, head and neck, liver or kidney cancer. Both conserved end residues are part of each CDR3.

v_call: TRBV5-6; cdr3_aa: CASSRTGFNSPLHF
v_call: TRBV4-3; cdr3_aa: CASSQALDNEQFF
v_call: TRBV7-4; cdr3_aa: CASSSSSQSRANVLTF
v_call: TRBV9; cdr3_aa: CASSVVPGGSQFF
v_call: TRBV6-5; cdr3_aa: CASSYGDGYGYTF
v_call: TRBV5-1; cdr3_aa: CASSLNRYSYYGYTF
v_call: TRBV6-1; cdr3_aa: CASNPGWRTEAFF
v_call: TRBV6-6; cdr3_aa: CASETHQGNEQFF
v_call: TRBV27; cdr3_aa: CASSLPDYTVKDTGELFF
v_call: TRBV7-9; cdr3_aa: CASSSRVGGSPDTQYF